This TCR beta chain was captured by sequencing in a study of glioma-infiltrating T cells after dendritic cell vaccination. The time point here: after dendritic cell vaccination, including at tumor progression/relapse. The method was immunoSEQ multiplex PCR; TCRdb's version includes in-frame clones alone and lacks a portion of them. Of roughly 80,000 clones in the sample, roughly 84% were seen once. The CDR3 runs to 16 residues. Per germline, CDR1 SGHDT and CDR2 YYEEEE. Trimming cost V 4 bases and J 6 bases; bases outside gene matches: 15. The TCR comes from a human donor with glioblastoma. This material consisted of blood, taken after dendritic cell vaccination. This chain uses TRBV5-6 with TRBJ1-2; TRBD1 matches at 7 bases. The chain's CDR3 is CASSRDSGRSIDGYTF. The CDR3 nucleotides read TGTGCCAGCAGCAGGGACAGTGGAAGGTCAATCGATGGCTACACCTTC.